This T cell receptor (beta chain) comes out of a study of control samples from healthy donors and cancer patients. V lost 1 base and J 7 bases, leaving 9 bases between the germline ends. This CDR3 is 14 amino acids long. The germline V gene has CDR1 SGHDT and CDR2 YYEEEE. This clone was counted a single time. Assay: immunoSEQ multiplex PCR; the TCRdb copy retains only in-frame clones and omits some. The table shows some 150,000 clones, with under 96% occurring only once. The sequenced sample was blood. The receptor comes from a woman in her 30s in good health. This chain links TRBV5-6 with TRBJ1-6; TRBD1 is a possible D gene (6 bases). This CDR3 reads CASSLQGMNSPLHF. CDR3 nucleotides: TGTGCCAGCAGCTTGCAGGGGATGAATTCACCCCTCCACTTT.